This T cell receptor (beta chain) stems from a study of control samples from healthy donors and cancer patients (dated by TCRdb to the early 2020s). Library prep was done by the immunoSEQ multiplex PCR assay. What TCRdb holds here is the immuneACCESS table cut down to in-frame rearrangements. Part of the clones is not present; checked against another copy, under half of the missing clones reflect an unresolved V gene, and the others are unexplained. The sample data list around 140,000 clones, and approximately 94% of these were observed just once. Of the sample, around 13% falls within the top ten clones. This clone was counted once. Its antigen is still unknown. No base-level quality is on record; no much larger clone is a single base apart. This sequence originates from a man aged 35 to 55 in good health. Sequenced sample: blood.

DNA sequence: TGTGCCAGCAGCCCCTGGAGCCTGAACACTGAAGCTTTCTTT. Its translation is CASSPWSLNTEAFF. Rearrangement joined TRBV7-2 to TRBJ1-1; the D gene assignment is ambiguous. Spanning cysteine to phenylalanine, the CDR3 consists of 14 amino acids. This entry keeps only the CDR3 DNA: 42 bases, framed from base 1. Trimming removed 5 bases from V and 0 bases from J, leaving 10 bases between the germline ends. The germline V gene specifies SGHTA as CDR1 and FQGNSA as CDR2.